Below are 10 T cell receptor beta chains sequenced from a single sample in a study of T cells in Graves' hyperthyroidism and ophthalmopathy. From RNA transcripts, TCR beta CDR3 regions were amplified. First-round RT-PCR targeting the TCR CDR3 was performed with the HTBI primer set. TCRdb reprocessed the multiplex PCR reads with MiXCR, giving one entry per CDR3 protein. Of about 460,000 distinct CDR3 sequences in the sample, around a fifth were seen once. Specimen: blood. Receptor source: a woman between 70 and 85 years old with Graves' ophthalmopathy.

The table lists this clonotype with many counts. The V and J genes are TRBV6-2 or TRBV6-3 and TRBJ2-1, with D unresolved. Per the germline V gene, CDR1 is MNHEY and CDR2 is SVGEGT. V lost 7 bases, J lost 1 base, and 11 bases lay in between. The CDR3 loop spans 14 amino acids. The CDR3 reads CASNGYSSYNEQFF. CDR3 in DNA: TGTGCCAGCAATGGGTACAGTTCCTACAATGAGCAGTTCTTC.

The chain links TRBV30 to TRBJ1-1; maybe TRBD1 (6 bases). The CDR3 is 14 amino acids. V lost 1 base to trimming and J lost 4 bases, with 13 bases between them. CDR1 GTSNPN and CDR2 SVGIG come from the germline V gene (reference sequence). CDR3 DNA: TGTGCCTGGAGTGCAGGGTCCAGGGGCACTGAAGCTTTCTTT. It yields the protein CAWSAGSRGTEAFF.

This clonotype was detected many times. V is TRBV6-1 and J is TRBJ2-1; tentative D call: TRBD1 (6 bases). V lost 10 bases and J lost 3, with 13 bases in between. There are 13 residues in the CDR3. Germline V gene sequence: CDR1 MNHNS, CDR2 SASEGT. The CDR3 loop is CATMQDSYNEQFF. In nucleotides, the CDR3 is TGTGCCACCATGCAGGACAGCTACAATGAGCAGTTCTTC.

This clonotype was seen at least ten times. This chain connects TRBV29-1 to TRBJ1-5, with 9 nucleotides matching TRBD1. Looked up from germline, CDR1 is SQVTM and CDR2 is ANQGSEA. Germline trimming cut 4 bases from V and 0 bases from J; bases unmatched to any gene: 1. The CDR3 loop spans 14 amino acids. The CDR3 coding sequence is TGCAGCGTTGCGACAGGGGGTAGCAATCAGCCCCAGCATTTT. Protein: CSVATGGSNQPQHF.

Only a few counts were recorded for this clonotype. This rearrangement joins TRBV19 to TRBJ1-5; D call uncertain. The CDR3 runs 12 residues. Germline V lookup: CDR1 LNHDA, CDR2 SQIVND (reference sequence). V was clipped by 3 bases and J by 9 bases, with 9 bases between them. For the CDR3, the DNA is TGTGCCAGTAGTATGGCTCGGGGGCCCCAGCATTTT. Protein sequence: CASSMARGPQHF. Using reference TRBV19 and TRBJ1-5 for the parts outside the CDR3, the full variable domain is DGGITQSPKYLFRKEGQNVTLSCEQNLNHDAMYWYRQDPGQGLRLIYYSQIVNDFQKGDIAEGYSVSREKKESFPLTVTSAQKNPTAFYLCASSMARGPQHFGDGTRLSIL.

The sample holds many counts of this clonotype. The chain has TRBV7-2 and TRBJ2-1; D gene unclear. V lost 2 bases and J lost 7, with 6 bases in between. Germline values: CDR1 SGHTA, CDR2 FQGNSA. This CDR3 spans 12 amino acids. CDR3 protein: CASSLFLNEQFF. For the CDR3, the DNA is TGTGCCAGCAGCTTATTTTTGAATGAGCAGTTCTTC.

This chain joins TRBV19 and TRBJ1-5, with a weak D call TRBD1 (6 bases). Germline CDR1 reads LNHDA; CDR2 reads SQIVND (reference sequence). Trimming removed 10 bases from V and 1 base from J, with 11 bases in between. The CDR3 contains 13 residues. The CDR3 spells CATSGASNQPQHF. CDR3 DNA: TGTGCCACCTCAGGGGCCAGCAATCAGCCCCAGCATTTT.

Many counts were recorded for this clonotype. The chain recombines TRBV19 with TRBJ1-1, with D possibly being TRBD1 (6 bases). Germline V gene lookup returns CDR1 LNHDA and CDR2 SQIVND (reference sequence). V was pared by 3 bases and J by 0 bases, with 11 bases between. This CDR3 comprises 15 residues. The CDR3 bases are TGTGCCAGTAGTATCGGGACAAACATGAACACTGAAGCTTTCTTT. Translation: CASSIGTNMNTEAFF.

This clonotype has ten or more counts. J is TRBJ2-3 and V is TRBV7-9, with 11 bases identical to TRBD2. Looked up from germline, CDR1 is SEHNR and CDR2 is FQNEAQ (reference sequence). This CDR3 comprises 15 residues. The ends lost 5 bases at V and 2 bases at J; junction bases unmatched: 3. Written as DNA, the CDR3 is TGTGCCAGCAGCCAACTAGCGGGAGTCACAGATACGCAGTATTTT. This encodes CASSQLAGVTDTQYF.

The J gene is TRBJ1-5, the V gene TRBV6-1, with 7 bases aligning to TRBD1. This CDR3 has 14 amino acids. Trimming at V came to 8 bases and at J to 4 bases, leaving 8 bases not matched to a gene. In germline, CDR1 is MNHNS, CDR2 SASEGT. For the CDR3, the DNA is TGTGCCAGCGGACAGGAAGTCTCAAATCAGCCCCAGCATTTT. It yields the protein CASGQEVSNQPQHF.